This TCR beta chain derives from a study of cytomegalovirus exposure and HLA in healthy donors. Germline V CDR1 and CDR2: SNHLY, FYNNEI. V was pared by 3 bases and J by 5 bases, with 9 bases of the junction left unmatched. The CDR3 sequence is 16 residues long. With regard to this clone: As yet, its antigen is unknown.

With 60 Vbeta and 13 Jbeta primers, the PCR was carried out. Profiling relied on immunoSEQ multiplex PCR, and the TCRdb table lists in-frame clones only, not all of them. The repertoire consists of around 140,000 clones, with roughly three quarters occurring once and the leading ten covering roughly 1%. Regarding the study as a whole: Immune exposure data for these donors was limited to CMV serostatus.

The sequencing input was PBMCs. This sequence joins TRBV2 and TRBJ2-2; 7 nucleotides line up with TRBD2. The TCR was taken from a woman in her sixties or seventies in good health and CMV-seronegative. CDR3: CASSEWVAGETGELFF. CDR3 nucleotides: TGTGCCAGCAGTGAGTGGGTAGCGGGCGAGACCGGGGAGCTGTTTTTT.